The 3 T cell receptor beta chains listed next were all sequenced from one sample in a study of shared clonotypes between healthy human individuals. The data were produced by immunoSEQ multiplex PCR, yet TCRdb's version contains in-frame clones alone and is incomplete. The table records some 2,400,000 clones, approximately 94% of them present only once. Sequenced: naive CD4+ T cells sorted from blood. Subset described: CD45RA+ positively selected. The source of these receptors is a man in his late teens or twenties in good health.

This chain connects TRBV7-9 to TRBJ1-5, with D possibly being TRBD1 (5 bases). V was shortened by 8 bases and J by 2 bases, with 10 bases between the two germline ends. The germline CDR1 and CDR2 sequences are SEHNR and FQNEAQ (reference sequence). The CDR3 runs to 13 residues. CDR3 protein: CASVGVGNQPQHF. The CDR3 DNA reads TGTGCCAGCGTGGGGGTTGGCAATCAGCCCCAGCATTTT.

The J gene is TRBJ1-2, the V gene TRBV7-9; 7 bases align to TRBD1. CDR3 size: 12 residues. V was pared by 5 bases and J by 7 bases, with 4 bases of the junction left unmatched. CDR1 and CDR2 (germline): SEHNR, FQNEAQ (reference sequence). CDR3 bases: TGTGCCAGCAGCGCCGGGACAGCTGGCTACACCTTC. Translating it yields CASSAGTAGYTF.

The chain carries TRBV5-4 and TRBJ1-6, with 8 bases matching TRBD1. V was clipped by 3 bases and J by 5 bases; unmatched bases: 4. Germline CDR1 is SGHNT and CDR2 is YYREEE (reference sequence). The CDR3 has 15 residues. CDR3: CASSSRTGNNSPLHF. DNA for the CDR3: TGTGCCAGCAGCTCTAGGACAGGGAATAATTCACCCCTCCACTTT.